This TCR beta chain was recorded in a study of blood T cell repertoires in COVID-19. Overall study: T cells, B-cell-depleted T cells, or PBMCs provided the cDNA or gDNA that served as material.

Profiled with immunoSEQ multiplex PCR; TCRdb holds only in-frame clones, not every one. The repertoire holds 150,000 to 200,000 clones, with 75% to 90% as singletons. Germline loops: CDR1 LGHDT, CDR2 YNNKEL (reference sequence). The CDR3 is 16 amino acids. The V gene lost 1 base and the J gene lost 1 base, with 13 bases spanning the gap. This clone was observed a handful of times. The source material was peripheral blood. The chain couples TRBV3-1 (or the pseudogene TRBV3-2) to TRBJ1-1; D might be TRBD1 (5 bases). The TCR sequence derives from a man aged 55 to 70 with acute or convalescent COVID-19. CDR3 loop: CASSQGLRQGNTEAFF. CDR3 nucleotide sequence: TGTGCCAGCAGCCAAGGTCTAAGGCAGGGGAACACTGAAGCTTTCTTT.